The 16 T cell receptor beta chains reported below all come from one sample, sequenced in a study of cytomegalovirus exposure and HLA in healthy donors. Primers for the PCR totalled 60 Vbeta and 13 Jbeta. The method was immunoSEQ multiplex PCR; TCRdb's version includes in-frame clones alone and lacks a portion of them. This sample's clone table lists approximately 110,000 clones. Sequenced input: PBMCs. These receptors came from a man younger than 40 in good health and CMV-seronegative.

CDR3 residues: CASGRGAQEQYF. The CDR3 nucleotides are TGCGCCAGCGGGAGGGGGGCCCAGGAGCAGTACTTC. This chain connects TRBV10-2 to TRBJ2-7, with D perhaps TRBD2 (7 bases). Per germline, CDR1 WSHSY and CDR2 SAAADI. Deletions cut 8 bases from V and 7 bases from J, with 15 bases between. This CDR3 region has 12 residues.

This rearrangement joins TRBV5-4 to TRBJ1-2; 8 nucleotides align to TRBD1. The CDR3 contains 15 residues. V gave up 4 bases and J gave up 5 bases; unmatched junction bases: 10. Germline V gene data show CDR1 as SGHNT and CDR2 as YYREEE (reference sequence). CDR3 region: CASSQRGNRGYGYTF. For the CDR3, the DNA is TGTGCCAGCAGCCAGAGGGGGAACAGGGGGTATGGCTACACCTTC.

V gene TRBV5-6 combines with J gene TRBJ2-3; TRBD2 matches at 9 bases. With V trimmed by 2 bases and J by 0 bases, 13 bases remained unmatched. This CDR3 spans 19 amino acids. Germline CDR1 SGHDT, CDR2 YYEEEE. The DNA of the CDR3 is TGTGCCAGCAGCTTCCTAGCGGGGAGTCCGACCCCTAGCACAGATACGCAGTATTTT. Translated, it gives CASSFLAGSPTPSTDTQYF. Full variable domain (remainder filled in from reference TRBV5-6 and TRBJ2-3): DAGVTQSPTHLIKTRGQQVTLRCSPKSGHDTVSWYQQALGQGPQFIFQYYEEEERQRGNFPDRFSGHQFPNYSSELNVNALLLGDSALYLCASSFLAGSPTPSTDTQYFGPGTRLTVL.

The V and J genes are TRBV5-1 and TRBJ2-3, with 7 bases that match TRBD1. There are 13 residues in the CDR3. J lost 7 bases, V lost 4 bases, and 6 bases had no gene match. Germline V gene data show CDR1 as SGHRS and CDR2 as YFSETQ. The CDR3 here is CASSDRVAHTQYF. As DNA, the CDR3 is TGCGCCAGCAGCGACAGGGTAGCGCATACGCAGTATTTT.

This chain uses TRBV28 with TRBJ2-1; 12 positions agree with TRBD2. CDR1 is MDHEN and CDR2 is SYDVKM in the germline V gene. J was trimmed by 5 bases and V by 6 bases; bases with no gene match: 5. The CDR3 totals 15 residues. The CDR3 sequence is CASRHLAGGHNEQFF. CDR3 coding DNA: TGTGCCAGCAGGCACCTAGCGGGAGGGCACAATGAGCAGTTCTTC.

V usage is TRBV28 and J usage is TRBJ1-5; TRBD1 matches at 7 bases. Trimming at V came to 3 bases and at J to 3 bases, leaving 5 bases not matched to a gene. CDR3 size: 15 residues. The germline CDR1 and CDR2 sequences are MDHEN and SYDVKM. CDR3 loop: CASSFPDRSNQPQHF. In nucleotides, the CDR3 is TGTGCCAGCAGTTTCCCGGACAGGTCCAATCAGCCCCAGCATTTT. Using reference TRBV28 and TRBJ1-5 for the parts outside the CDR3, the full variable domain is DVKVTQSSRYLVKRTGEKVFLECVQDMDHENMFWYRQDPGLGLRLIYFSYDVKMKEKGDIPEGYSVSREKKERFSLILESASTNQTSMYLCASSFPDRSNQPQHFGDGTRLSIL.

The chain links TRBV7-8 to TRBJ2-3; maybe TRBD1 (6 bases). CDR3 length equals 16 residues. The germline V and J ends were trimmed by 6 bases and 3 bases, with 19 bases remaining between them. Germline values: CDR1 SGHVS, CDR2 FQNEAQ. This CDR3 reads CASSSPDRFLTDTQYF. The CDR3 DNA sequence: TGTGCCAGCAGTTCACCCGACAGGTTCTTAACAGATACGCAGTATTTT.

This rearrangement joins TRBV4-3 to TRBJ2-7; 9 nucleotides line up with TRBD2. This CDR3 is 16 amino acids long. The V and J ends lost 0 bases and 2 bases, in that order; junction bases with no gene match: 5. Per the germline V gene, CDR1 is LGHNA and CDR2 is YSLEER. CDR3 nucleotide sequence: TGCGCCAGCAGCCAAGATTTTAGCGGGAGTCCCTACGAGCAGTACTTC. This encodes CASSQDFSGSPYEQYF.

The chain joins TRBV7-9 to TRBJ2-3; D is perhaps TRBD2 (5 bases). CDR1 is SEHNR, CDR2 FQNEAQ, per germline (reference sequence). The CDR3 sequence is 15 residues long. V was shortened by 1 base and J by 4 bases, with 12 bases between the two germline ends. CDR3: CASSLGTLISDTQYF. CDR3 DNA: TGTGCCAGCAGCTTAGGGACTCTAATATCAGATACGCAGTATTTT.

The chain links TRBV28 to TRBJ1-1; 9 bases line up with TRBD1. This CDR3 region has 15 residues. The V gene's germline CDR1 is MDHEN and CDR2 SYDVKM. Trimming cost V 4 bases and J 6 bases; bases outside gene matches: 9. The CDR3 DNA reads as TGTGCCAGCAGTTCCCCAACAGGGGGCGTCTCTGAAGCTTTCTTT. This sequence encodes CASSSPTGGVSEAFF.

The CDR3 DNA reads TGTGCCAGCAGCTTAATACAATATCAGCCCCAGCATTTT. Amino acids: CASSLIQYQPQHF. The gene calls are TRBV7-2 and TRBJ1-5; D ambiguous. CDR3 length: 13 residues. Germline V gene lookup returns CDR1 SGHTA and CDR2 FQGNSA. V lost 2 bases, J lost 5 bases, and 7 bases lay in between.

CDR3 coding DNA: TGTGCCTGGAGTTCCGGGACAAAGAGCTCCTACGAGCAGTACTTC. Its translation is CAWSSGTKSSYEQYF. The V gene is TRBV30, the J gene TRBJ2-7; perhaps TRBD1 as D (6 bases). Trimming left V 2 bases short and J 0 bases short, with 14 bases between. Germline CDR1 is GTSNPN and CDR2 is SVGIG (reference sequence). The length of the CDR3 is 15 residues.

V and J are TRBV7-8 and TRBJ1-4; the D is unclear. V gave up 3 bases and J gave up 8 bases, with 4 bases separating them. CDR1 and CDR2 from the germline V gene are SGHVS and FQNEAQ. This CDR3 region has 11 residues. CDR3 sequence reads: CASSFQEKLFF. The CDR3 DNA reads TGTGCCAGCAGCTTTCAAGAAAAACTGTTTTTT.

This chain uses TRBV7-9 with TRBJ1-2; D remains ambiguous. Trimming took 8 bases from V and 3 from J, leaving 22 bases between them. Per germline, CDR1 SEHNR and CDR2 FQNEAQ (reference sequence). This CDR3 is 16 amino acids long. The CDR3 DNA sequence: TGTGCCAGCGCTGGGAGCTCAAGGGTGGGGTACTATGGCTACACCTTC. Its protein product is CASAGSSRVGYYGYTF.

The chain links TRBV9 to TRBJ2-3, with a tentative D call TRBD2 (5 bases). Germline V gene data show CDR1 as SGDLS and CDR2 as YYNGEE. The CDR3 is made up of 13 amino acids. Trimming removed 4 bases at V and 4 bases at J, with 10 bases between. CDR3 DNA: TGTGCCAGCAGCCCCGGGAACGCAGATACGCAGTATTTT. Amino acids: CASSPGNADTQYF.

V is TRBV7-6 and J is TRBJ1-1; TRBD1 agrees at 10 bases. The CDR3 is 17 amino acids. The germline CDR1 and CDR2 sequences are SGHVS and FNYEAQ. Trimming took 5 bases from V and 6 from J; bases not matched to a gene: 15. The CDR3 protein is CASSPTALTGGFAEAFF. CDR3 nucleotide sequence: TGTGCCAGCAGCCCTACCGCCTTGACAGGGGGCTTCGCTGAAGCTTTCTTT.